This TCR beta chain was profiled in a study of post-analysis software for immune sequencing data. Looking at the study overall: Disease courses included relapsing-remitting, secondary progressive and progressive-relapsing multiple sclerosis. General study results and limits: Strong co-clustering by F measure was evident for samples that had been prepared in the same batch. Four or five TRBV segments were significantly more frequent in patients than in controls. TRBV5-6, TRBV5-1 and TRBV20-1 were among these segments. A significant reduction in normalized Chao1 diversity was observed in multiple sclerosis patients versus controls.

The V gene's germline CDR1 is SNHLY and CDR2 FYNNEI. V lost 6 bases and J lost 10; bases outside the gene matches: 10. The CDR3 sequence is 13 residues long. cDNA libraries of TCR beta carried unique molecular identifiers. Input amounts of 1 to 10 million T cells were used. These gave approximately 500,000 cDNA molecules, so each molecule approximated one T cell. Via MiXCR, TCRdb re-called the PCR reads, giving one row per CDR3 protein. The sample holds 700,000 to 900,000 distinct CDR3 sequences; 40% to 55% are singletons and the top ten take roughly 4.9%. Details on this clonotype: The target antigen is unknown.

Material for sequencing was blood. The chain carries TRBV2 and TRBJ1-2, with 8 bases matching TRBD1. The clonotype comes from a girl between 5 and 17 years old with multiple sclerosis. For the CDR3, the DNA is TGTGCCAGCAGGGCTACTAGACAGGGGCCCTACACCTTC. It translates to CASRATRQGPYTF.